The entry that follows covers one T cell receptor (beta chain) sequence. Distinct nucleotide sequences in the sample also encode this CDR3. The data originate from a study of shared clonotypes between healthy human individuals. Sequencing was performed with immunoSEQ multiplex PCR; in TCRdb, only in-frame clones are kept and a portion is missing. The table shows about a million clones, with roughly 80% occurring only once. The CDR3 runs 13 residues. Trimming took 6 bases from V and 1 from J, leaving 7 bases between them. In germline, CDR1 is KGHSH, CDR2 LQKENI. This clonotype originated in a man aged 18 to 35 in good health. Some clones in this sample may be carry-over from other donors' samples. The genes are TRBV18 and TRBJ1-5, with no clear D. The material sequenced was memory CD4+ T cells from PBMCs. Documented subset: CD45RA-negative fraction. The CDR3 sequence: CASSPTSNQPQHF. The CDR3 DNA is TGTGCCAGCTCTCCCACGAGCAATCAGCCCCAGCATTTT.